These T cell receptor beta chains were read from a single sample in a study of blood T cell repertoires in COVID-19. TCRdb's copy holds only in-frame clones and misses some; the assay was immunoSEQ multiplex PCR. Found here are fewer than 120,000 clones, about three quarters of them singletons; the top ten hold roughly 16%. Material for sequencing was peripheral blood. These receptors were collected from a woman aged 80 or over with active or convalescent COVID-19. Each CDR3 is given with its conserved first and last residue. A D gene is named only where the DNA matches it firmly. Only part of the rows carry a size: once, few, many, or a class if the clone is expanded.

V	size	D	J	CDR3	DNA
TRBV7-3	NA	NA	TRBJ2-3	CASSLNPWTDTQYF	TGTGCCAGCAGCTTAAATCCCTGGACTGATACGCAGTATTTT
TRBV15	NA	NA	TRBJ2-1	CATSVVAAGSAEQFF	TGTGCCACCAGCGTGGTCGCCGCGGGCTCTGCTGAGCAGTTCTTC
TRBV5-1	NA	TRBD2	TRBJ2-3	CASSVGLADSTDTQYF	TGCGCCAGCAGCGTGGGACTAGCGGATAGCACAGATACGCAGTATTTT
TRBV7-8	NA	TRBD1	TRBJ1-2	CASSRNYRGRIYGYTF	TGTGCCAGCAGCCGTAACTACAGGGGGCGTATCTATGGCTACACCTTC
TRBV19	NA	NA	TRBJ2-3	CASSILGISTDTQYF	TGTGCCAGTAGTATACTCGGGATTAGCACAGATACGCAGTATTTT
TRBV5-1	NA	NA	TRBJ1-6	CASSEGGSDSPLHF	TGCGCCAGCTCAGAGGGGGGGTCTGATTCACCCCTCCACTTT
TRBV18	NA	NA	TRBJ2-5	CASSPIVTGKQGETQYF	TGTGCCAGCTCACCAATTGTAACAGGGAAACAAGGGGAGACCCAGTACTTC
TRBV7-3	NA	TRBD2	TRBJ2-1	CASSSAGGVNEQFF	TGTGCCAGCAGCTCGGCGGGAGGGGTCAATGAGCAGTTCTTC
TRBV3-1/TRBV3-2	NA	TRBD1	TRBJ1-6	CASSRRDSPNSPLHF	TGTGCCAGCAGCCGTAGGGACAGTCCAAATTCACCCCTCCACTTT
TRBV9	once	NA	TRBJ1-2	CASSVVQGSGYTF	TGTGCCAGCAGCGTAGTACAGGGAAGTGGCTACACCTTC
TRBV2	NA	NA	TRBJ1-3	CASSDHVRRNTIYF	TGTGCCAGCAGTGATCATGTCAGAAGAAACACCATATATTTT
TRBV2	NA	TRBD1	TRBJ2-7	CASSETDRGLGYEQYF	TGTGCCAGCAGTGAAACGGACAGGGGGCTGGGATACGAGCAGTACTTC
TRBV28	NA	TRBD1	TRBJ1-1	CASSPYRGKDTEAFF	TGTGCCAGCAGTCCCTACAGGGGAAAGGACACTGAAGCTTTCTTT
TRBV7-2	NA	TRBD1	TRBJ1-1	CASKAGTAFTEAFF	TGTGCCAGCAAAGCTGGGACAGCATTCACTGAAGCTTTCTTT
TRBV2	NA	NA	TRBJ1-1	CASNRFGTEAFF	TGTGCCAGCAACAGGTTTGGCACTGAAGCTTTCTTT
TRBV19	NA	NA	TRBJ2-3	CASSMRREGLYTQYF	TGTGCCAGTAGTATGCGGCGGGAAGGCCTATATACGCAGTATTTT
TRBV27	NA	NA	TRBJ1-2	CASSLWAQPNYGYTF	TGTGCCAGCAGTTTATGGGCCCAACCTAACTATGGCTACACCTTC
TRBV28	few	NA	TRBJ2-1	CASSLRFLNNEQFF	TGTGCCAGCAGTTTAAGATTTCTAAACAATGAGCAGTTCTTC
TRBV7-8	NA	TRBD2	TRBJ2-1	CASSTFRLADYNEQFF	TGTGCCAGCAGCACTTTCCGACTAGCGGACTACAATGAGCAGTTCTTC
TRBV11-3	NA	TRBD1	TRBJ2-1	CASSSQGAFYNEQFF	TGTGCCAGCAGCTCCCAGGGGGCTTTCTACAATGAGCAGTTCTTC
TRBV5-1	NA	NA	TRBJ2-1	CASSLGPGLTYNEQFF	TGCGCCAGCAGCTTGGGGCCGGGACTCACCTACAATGAGCAGTTCTTC
TRBV7-3	NA	NA	TRBJ2-2	CASSLMGASGNTGELFF	TGTGCCAGCAGCTTAATGGGGGCTAGCGGGAACACCGGGGAGCTGTTTTTT
TRBV10-2	NA	NA	TRBJ1-1	CASKEGWDTEAFF	TGCGCCAGCAAGGAGGGCTGGGACACTGAAGCTTTCTTT
TRBV2	NA	TRBD2	TRBJ2-5	CASSETSGSSETQYF	TGTGCCAGCAGTGAAACTAGCGGGAGTTCAGAGACCCAGTACTTC
TRBV25-1	NA	NA	TRBJ1-1	CASSRGMNTEAFF	TGTGCCAGCAGCAGGGGCATGAACACTGAAGCTTTCTTT
TRBV10-1	NA	NA	TRBJ2-2	CASRSRNTGELFF	TGCGCCAGCAGGAGTAGGAACACCGGGGAGCTGTTTTTT
TRBV3-1/TRBV3-2	NA	NA	TRBJ2-4	CASSPADRGLAKNIQYF	TGTGCCAGCAGCCCAGCGGACAGAGGTTTAGCCAAAAACATTCAGTACTTC
TRBV5-8	NA	TRBD1	TRBJ1-2	CASSSRDRGSASYGYTF	TGTGCCAGCAGCTCCCGGGACAGGGGCTCTGCGTCCTATGGCTACACCTTC
TRBV9	NA	TRBD2	TRBJ2-2	CASSPRGAGVLTGELFF	TGTGCCAGCAGCCCCCGAGGGGCGGGAGTTTTAACCGGGGAGCTGTTTTTT
TRBV14	NA	TRBD1	TRBJ2-1	CASSPGGPEQFF	TGTGCCAGCAGCCCAGGGGGCCCTGAGCAGTTCTTC
TRBV21-1	NA	NA	TRBJ2-7	CASSKAGGRNEQYF	TGTGCCAGCAGCAAAGCAGGGGGCAGAAACGAGCAGTACTTC
TRBV10-3	NA	NA	TRBJ2-7	CAISEQLGGTTGEQYF	TGTGCCATCAGTGAGCAGCTGGGCGGGACGACGGGGGAGCAGTACTTC